This T cell receptor beta chain was observed in a study of CD8 T cells in Susac syndrome (dated by TCRdb to the late 2010s). General notes on the study: Whether CD8+ T cell activation and differentiation in Susac syndrome was antigen driven was tested using repertoire sequencing. CD8+ T cell repertoire clonality was compared between fewer than 13 healthy donors, approximately 14 Susac syndrome patients and 15 multiple sclerosis patients.

As regards this clonotype: The antigen it recognizes is unknown. No qualities accompany the bases; no much larger clone lies one base away.

RNA was extracted using the RNeasy kit, and roughly 0.5 to 1 ug of the RNA was reverse transcribed with random hexamers. The immunoSEQ multiplex PCR assay, covering 54 Vbeta and 13 Jbeta segments, was used to amplify TCR beta CDR3 regions. PCR amplification bias was corrected using a synthetic template baseline for primer optimization and computational correction. In the authors' own workflow: Reads were annotated to V, D and J genes according to IMGT and were analyzed with immunoSEQ Analyzer, with only productive sequences retained. To calculate clonality, Shannon entropy was normalized by log2 of the number of productive unique sequences and then subtracted from one. Public and private clones were assessed among the 100 most prevalent clones of each patient and control. Susac-specific clones were defined as absent from healthy and MS cohorts, approximately 1,000 published viral clones and other ImmuneACCESS disease sequences. TCRdb reprocessed the public reads (quality trimming at Q25 with fastp, clone calling with MiXCR) and kept in-frame beta chains. All rows with the same CDR3 protein become a single entry with the most common DNA and genes. It is TCRdb's table, rather than the study itself, that gives the V and J calls and clone size. The sample table lists around 140,000 distinct CDR3 sequences, roughly 80% of them with a count of one. Around 0.51% of the sample is taken by the ten largest.

Peripheral blood CD8+ and CD4+ T cells from healthy donors, Susac syndrome patients and multiple sclerosis patients were profiled using high-throughput TCR beta sequencing. Multiple sclerosis controls were treatment-naive patients with stable or active relapsing-remitting disease fulfilling revised McDonald criteria. CD8+ TEMRA cells were enriched by FACS, while bulk CD8+ and CD4+ T cells were purified by magnetic negative isolation. Blood was drawn into EDTA tubes, processed within 24 hours, and PBMCs were isolated by density gradient centrifugation. PBMCs intended for TCR sequencing were cryopreserved in liquid nitrogen and thawed later in a water bath at 37 degrees C. Purity of sorted or isolated CD4+, CD8+ and CD8+ TEMRA cells was at least 90%. What the work shows at the level of the full study, not this receptor alone: The number of individuals in the TCR sequencing and HLA analysis was recognized as being relatively small.

The V end gives up 2 bases and the J end 9 bases, leaving 13 bases in the junction not matched to a gene. From the cysteine up to the phenylalanine, the CDR3 has a length of 16 residues. Of the read, only the CDR3 DNA is kept; its 48 bases are in frame from base 1. The germline V gene (reference sequence) sets CDR1 to LGHDT and CDR2 to YNNKEL. The chain is assembled from TRBV3-1 and TRBJ2-1; 7 middle bases align to TRBD2. Sequencing was performed on CD8+ T cells from PBMCs. The origin of this receptor is a human donor with multiple sclerosis. The nucleotide sequence reads as follows: TGTGCCAGCAGCCAATTCACACTAGCGAGAGGGCGTGAGCAGTTCTTC. Its translation is CASSQFTLARGREQFF.